This T cell receptor (beta chain) was captured in a study of blood T cell repertoires in COVID-19 (dated by TCRdb to the early 2020s). In the study overall: The collaborator samples originated in the United States, Italy and Spain and spanned the acute and convalescent phases of COVID-19. The repertoires were made available in a free public database intended to serve as a resource for research on the immune response to SARS-CoV-2. The sample metadata nearly always contained a de-identified subject ID, COVID-19 status, age in years and sex. The prospective study material was composed of cDNA or gDNA derived from T cells, B-cell-depleted T cells, or PBMCs. Where available, HLA class I and class II types were obtained from metadata supplied by the sample provider rather than from assay-based typing. Samples were obtained from the ongoing ImmuneRACE study (first 160 participants) and from about 1,300 subjects provided by 6 global collaborators. Subjects who had been exposed to COVID-19, were actively infected with it, or had recovered from it provided the deeply sampled blood TCRbeta repertoires that made up the dataset.

In regard to this clone: Its antigen is not yet known. One base away there is no much larger clone; base qualities are not given.

The immunoSEQ Assay, a bias-controlled multiplex PCR, was used to amplify TCRbeta CDR3 regions from genomic DNA. The authors processed their data as follows. Within the assay, amplification of reference gene primers was used to estimate how many nucleated cells each sample contained. Sequence reads were collapsed and filtered to measure the absolute abundance of every unique TCRbeta CDR3 rearrangement. Productive Simpson clonality was computed per sample as the square root of Simpson's diversity index over productive rearrangements. TCRdb took this table from immuneACCESS and kept in-frame rearrangements with V and J called. Such tables lack part of the clones; where checked against another copy, unresolved V genes explain under half of the gap, and the rest is unexplained. From that table come the V and J calls and clone size; the DNA was used to work out D and trimming. The sample contains some 150,000 clones, around 88% of them found a single time. Of the sample, over 1.5% is held by the ten largest clones.

Trimming costs V 3 bases and J 7 bases, and their ends lie 10 bases apart. The CDR3 sequence holds 12 residues, the cysteine and phenylalanine included. Only the CDR3 DNA stays, 36 bases, in frame from base 1. According to the germline V gene (reference sequence), CDR1 reads SEHNR and CDR2 reads FQNEAQ. Overall study outcomes, separate from this receptor: The amount of clinical and demographic metadata varied by source and participant and was provided uncurated.

Collaborating institutions collected whole blood in K2EDTA tubes following their own protocols. Collaborator samples were shipped for TCRbeta analysis as frozen whole blood, isolated PBMCs, or DNA extracted from either sample type. The receptor was derived from a woman between 55 and 75 years old with acute or convalescent COVID-19. Sequences were obtained from peripheral blood. The V and J segments used are TRBV7-9 and TRBJ2-7, with TRBD2 tentatively as D gene (6 bases match). The nucleotide sequence reads as follows: TGTGCCAGCAGCTTCAGTAGCGGTGAGCAGTACTTC. Protein translation: CASSFSSGEQYF.